This T cell receptor (beta chain) emerged from a study of T cell responses to AZD1222 COVID-19 vaccine (dated by TCRdb to the early 2020s). Context from the whole study: AZD1222 recipients with second doses at about 4 weeks or about 12 weeks were pooled, because spike-specific TCR depth and breadth did not differ between schedules. TCR sequencing was performed for more than 230 trial participants, of whom some 200 were given two doses of AZD1222 and around 26 were given two doses of MenACWY control vaccine. Trial participants were enrolled by age into 18-55, 56-69 and 70-plus year subgroups, with around 150, 28 and 57 TCR-sequenced participants respectively.

The CDR3 regions of human TCRbeta chains were subjected to immunosequencing. The study's own analysis went as follows. TCRs in the repertoires were compared against a reference library of SARS-CoV-2-specific TCRs that had been generated with the MIRA antigen-specificity platform. Breadth was defined as the fraction of unique TCRs that were SARS-CoV-2-associated. Depth was defined as the fraction of total T cells that were SARS-CoV-2-associated. Using the MIRA data, each spike-specific TCR was assigned both to the spike region to which the TCR was reactive and to a CD4 or CD8 class. Log10-transformed breadth and depth values were compared by one-way ANOVA with Sidak's multiple comparisons tests. TCRdb limited this immuneACCESS table to in-frame rearrangements with V and J called. A share of clones is missing; checked studies link under half to unresolved V genes, and the rest is unexplained. V and J calls and clone size follow that table, whereas D and trimming were derived from the DNA. The sample table records 120,000 or so clones; 85% to 90% of these occur just once. 25% to 30% of the sample comes from the top ten.

The sample's time point label, decoded: baseline before first vaccination. Vaccinee samples were obtained from the UK trials COV001 and COV002, which included a single-blind randomized controlled phase 2/3 trial of AZD1222 (ChAdOx1 nCoV-19) in healthy adults. For TCRbeta chain sequencing, PBMC samples from trial participants were taken at day 0 and at day 28 after the second dose. As for this clone: Its antigen is currently not known. Base qualities were left out, and no much larger clone turns up one base away.

What the research found in general, with its limitations: Conclusions about previously exposed vaccinees are limited, since just five to seven AZD1222 recipients were seropositive for SARS-CoV-2 at baseline. Nearly half of unique spike-specific TCRs reportedly recognized epitopes outside regions mutated in the B.1.351 and B.1.1.7 variants. Participants were mostly white British and included more females than males, and it was suggested by the authors that clonal diversity may have been underestimated. In the small 56-69-year group, the increase in depth fell short of significance, most likely because of low power. After two AZD1222 doses, spike-specific TCR breadth and depth were significantly higher than at day 0 and than in MenACWY recipients. Because no day 14 peak-response samples were available, repertoires were characterized only after the peak T cell response. CD4 TCRs associated with the vaccine covered the entire spike protein, and the dominant responses were in regions 160-218 and 743-854.

The germline V gene gives CDR1 as LGHNA and CDR2 as YNFKEQ. The CDR3 covers 18 residues, taking in both the cysteine and the phenylalanine. The CDR3 DNA has 54 bases and is translated from base 1. Compared with germline, V lacks 0 bases and J lacks 0 bases; bases without a gene match: 5. This chain joins TRBV4-2 to TRBJ2-2, and TRBD2 matches 9 of the central bases. The source is an adult in good health. The specimen comprised peripheral blood, sampled on day 0 of AZD1222 vaccination. The CDR3 protein: CASSQETSSGTNTGELFF. The nucleotide sequence reads as follows: TGTGCCAGCAGCCAAGAGACCTCTAGCGGGACGAACACCGGGGAGCTGTTTTTT.